These T cell receptor beta chains were read from a single sample in a study of T cells in localized non-small cell lung cancer. TCRdb's copy holds only in-frame clones and misses some; the assay was immunoSEQ multiplex PCR. The sample lists around 41,000 clones, about 86% occurring once. Here the sequenced sample was peripheral blood, taken before any cancer treatment. The receptors shown here come from a man aged 40 to 69 with stage I lung adenocarcinoma. Each CDR3 is given with its conserved first and last residue. D genes are given only for firm matches. Where a row states a size, it is once, few, many or the class of an expanded clone; other rows omit it.

cdr3_aa cdr3_nt j_call clone_size d_call v_call
CATSRDWANTGELFF TGTGCCACCAGCAGAGATTGGGCGAACACCGGGGAGCTGTTTTTT TRBJ2-2 - - TRBV15
CASSVGLAGYNEQFF TGTGCCAGCAGCGTAGGGCTAGCGGGTTACAATGAGCAGTTCTTC TRBJ2-1 - TRBD2 TRBV9
CASSVQGGGNTIYF TGTGCCAGCAGCGTACAGGGGGGCGGAAACACCATATATTTT TRBJ1-3 - TRBD1 TRBV7-2
CASSLVLAGTQYF TGTGCCAGCAGTCTAGTTCTAGCGGGTACGCAGTATTTT TRBJ2-3 - TRBD2 TRBV27
CSVLTGFTEAFF TGCAGCGTCCTGACAGGGTTCACTGAAGCTTTCTTT TRBJ1-1 - TRBD1 TRBV29-1
CASSRLAGGGQDTQYF TGTGCCAGCTCACGACTAGCGGGAGGGGGCCAGGATACGCAGTATTTT TRBJ2-3 - TRBD2 TRBV18
CAWSVGSTDTQYF TGTGCCTGGAGTGTGGGTAGCACAGATACGCAGTATTTT TRBJ2-3 once - TRBV30
CASSFGGAGNTIYF TGTGCCAGCAGTTTTGGGGGAGCTGGAAACACCATATATTTT TRBJ1-3 - - TRBV28
CASSQGLAEYNEQFF TGTGCCAGCAGCCAAGGACTAGCGGAATACAATGAGCAGTTCTTC TRBJ2-1 - TRBD2 TRBV5-5
CASSHPGAINSYNEQFF TGTGCCAGCAGCCACCCGGGAGCGATCAACTCCTACAATGAGCAGTTCTTC TRBJ2-1 - - TRBV7-9
CASSDGLGVRETQYF TGTGCCAGCAGCGATGGACTAGGCGTGAGGGAGACCCAGTACTTC TRBJ2-5 - TRBD2 TRBV9
CASRALTGSGNTIYF TGTGCCAGCAGGGCACTGACAGGGAGTGGAAACACCATATATTTT TRBJ1-3 - TRBD1 TRBV27
CASSAGGMRYEQYF TGTGCCAGTAGCGCAGGGGGGATGCGCTACGAGCAGTACTTC TRBJ2-7 - - TRBV19
CASSFPLAVFEQYF TGTGCCAGCAGTTTCCCCCTAGCGGTCTTCGAGCAGTACTTC TRBJ2-7 few TRBD2 TRBV27
CASRRTGFNYGYTF TGTGCCAGCAGGCGGACAGGATTTAACTATGGCTACACCTTC TRBJ1-2 once TRBD1 TRBV28
CASSLGRVSYEQYF TGTGCCAGCAGCTTAGGGCGGGTCTCCTACGAGCAGTACTTC TRBJ2-7 - - TRBV7-2
CASTLTGAAEAFF TGTGCCAGCACCTTGACAGGGGCGGCTGAAGCTTTCTTT TRBJ1-1 - TRBD1 TRBV7-9
CASSTGQGARTGELFF TGCGCCAGCAGCACTGGACAGGGGGCGCGCACCGGGGAGCTGTTTTTT TRBJ2-2 - TRBD1 TRBV5-1
CASSQEGGGYGYTF TGTGCCAGCAGCCAAGAGGGGGGTGGATACGGCTACACCTTC TRBJ1-2 - - TRBV4-2
CASSQEGTGTYNEQFF TGCGCCAGCAGCCAAGAGGGTACGGGGACGTACAATGAGCAGTTCTTC TRBJ2-1 - - TRBV4-3
CASTASGYEQYF TGTGCCAGCACCGCCAGTGGGTACGAGCAGTACTTC TRBJ2-7 - - TRBV7-2
CSVGPGLAGGVSGANVLTF TGCAGCGTTGGGCCGGGACTAGCGGGAGGGGTATCTGGGGCCAACGTCCTGACTTTC TRBJ2-6 - TRBD2 TRBV29-1
CASSQLGGTRDTGELFF TGCGCCAGCAGCCAGCTGGGGGGGACTAGGGACACCGGGGAGCTGTTTTTT TRBJ2-2 - TRBD2 TRBV4-3
CASRLDTEAFF TGTGCCAGCAGGCTTGACACTGAAGCTTTCTTT TRBJ1-1 - - TRBV28
CASSEEPRTGAGLFYEQYF TGTGCCAGCAGTGAGGAGCCCCGAACAGGGGCAGGACTTTTCTACGAGCAGTACTTC TRBJ2-7 - TRBD1 TRBV6-1
CASNSGRASEQYF TGTGCCAGCAATAGCGGGAGGGCCAGCGAGCAGTACTTC TRBJ2-7 - TRBD2 TRBV19